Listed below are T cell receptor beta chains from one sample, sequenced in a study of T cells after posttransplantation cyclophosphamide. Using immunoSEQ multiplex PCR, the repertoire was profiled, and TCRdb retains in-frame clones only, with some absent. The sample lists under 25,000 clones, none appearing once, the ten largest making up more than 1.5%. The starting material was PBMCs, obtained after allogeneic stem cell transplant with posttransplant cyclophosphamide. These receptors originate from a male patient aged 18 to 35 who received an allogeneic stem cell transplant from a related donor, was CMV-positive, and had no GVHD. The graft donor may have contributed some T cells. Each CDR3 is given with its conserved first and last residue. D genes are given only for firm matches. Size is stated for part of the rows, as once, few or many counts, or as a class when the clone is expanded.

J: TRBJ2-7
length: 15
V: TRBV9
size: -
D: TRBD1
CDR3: CASSAGDRPSYEQYF
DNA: TGTGCCAGCAGCGCCGGGGACAGGCCTTCCTACGAGCAGTACTTC

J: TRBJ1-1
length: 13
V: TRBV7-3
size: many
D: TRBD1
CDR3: CASSLGQGTEAFF
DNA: TGTGCCAGCAGCTTGGGACAGGGGACTGAAGCTTTCTTT

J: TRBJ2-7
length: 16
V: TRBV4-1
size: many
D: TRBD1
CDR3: CASSQGTGRFSYEQYF
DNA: TGCGCCAGCAGCCAAGGGACAGGGCGTTTCTCCTACGAGCAGTACTTC

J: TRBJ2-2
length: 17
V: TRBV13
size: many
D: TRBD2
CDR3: CASSLGSGRANTGELFF
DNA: TGTGCCAGCAGCTTAGGTAGCGGGAGGGCGAACACCGGGGAGCTGTTTTTT

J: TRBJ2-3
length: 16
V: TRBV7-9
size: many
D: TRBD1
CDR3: CASSSQGARGTDTQYF
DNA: TGTGCCAGCAGCTCACAGGGGGCGCGTGGTACAGATACGCAGTATTTT

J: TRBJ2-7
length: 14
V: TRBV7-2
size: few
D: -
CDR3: CASSLDRAYYEQYF
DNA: TGTGCCAGCAGCTTAGACAGGGCCTACTACGAGCAGTACTTC

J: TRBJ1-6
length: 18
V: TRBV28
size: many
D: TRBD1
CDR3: CASSLWTGTGGYNSPLHF
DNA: TGTGCCAGCAGTTTATGGACCGGGACAGGGGGATATAATTCACCCCTCCACTTT

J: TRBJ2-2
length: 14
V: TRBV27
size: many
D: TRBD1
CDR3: CAIGTGISTGELFF
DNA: TGTGCCATCGGGACAGGGATCAGCACCGGGGAGCTGTTTTTT

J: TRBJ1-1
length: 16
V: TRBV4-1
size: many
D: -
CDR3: CASSQEEGALNTEAFF
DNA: TGCGCCAGCAGCCAAGAAGAAGGGGCTTTGAACACTGAAGCTTTCTTT

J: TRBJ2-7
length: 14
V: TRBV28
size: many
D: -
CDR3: CASSFNGLSYEQYF
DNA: TGTGCCAGCAGTTTTAATGGTCTATCCTACGAGCAGTACTTC

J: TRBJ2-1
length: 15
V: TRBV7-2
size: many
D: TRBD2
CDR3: CASSPASGSRNEQFF
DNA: TGTGCCAGCAGCCCAGCCAGCGGGAGTAGAAATGAGCAGTTCTTC

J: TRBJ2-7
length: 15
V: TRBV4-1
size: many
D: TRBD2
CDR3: CASSQVGGMVYEQYF
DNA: TGCGCCAGCAGCCAAGTGGGGGGGATGGTGTACGAGCAGTACTTC

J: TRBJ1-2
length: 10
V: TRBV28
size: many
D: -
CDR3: CASSFRDTFF
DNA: TGTGCCAGCAGTTTCCGGGACACCTTCTTC

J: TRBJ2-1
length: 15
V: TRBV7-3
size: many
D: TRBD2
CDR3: CASSPGLAGVDEQFF
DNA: TGTGCCAGCAGCCCCGGACTAGCGGGAGTTGACGAGCAGTTCTTC

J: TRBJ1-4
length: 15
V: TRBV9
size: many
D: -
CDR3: CASSEGRVPNEKLFF
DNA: TGTGCCAGCAGCGAGGGCAGGGTACCTAATGAAAAACTGTTTTTT

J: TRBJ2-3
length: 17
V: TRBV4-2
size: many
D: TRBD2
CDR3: CASKSYIAGLSTDTQYF
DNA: TGTGCCAGCAAATCCTATATCGCGGGACTAAGCACAGATACGCAGTATTTT

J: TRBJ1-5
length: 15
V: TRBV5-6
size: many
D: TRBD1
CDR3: CASSLAAGGDQPQHF
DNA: TGTGCCAGCAGCTTGGCGGCAGGGGGCGATCAGCCCCAGCATTTT

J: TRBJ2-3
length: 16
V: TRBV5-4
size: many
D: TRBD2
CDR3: CASSLRTSGRADTQYF
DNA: TGTGCCAGCAGCTTGAGGACTAGCGGGAGGGCCGATACGCAGTATTTT

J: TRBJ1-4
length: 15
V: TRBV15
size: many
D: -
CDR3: CATSRRQVPNEKLFF
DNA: TGTGCCACCAGCAGAAGACAGGTTCCGAATGAAAAACTGTTTTTT

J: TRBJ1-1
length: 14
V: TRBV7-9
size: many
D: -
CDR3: CASSYRDGDTEAFF
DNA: TGTGCCAGCAGCTACAGGGATGGGGACACTGAAGCTTTCTTT

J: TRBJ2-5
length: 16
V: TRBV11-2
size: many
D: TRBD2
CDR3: CASSRGLAGPEETQYF
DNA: TGTGCCAGCAGCCGGGGACTAGCGGGACCCGAAGAGACCCAGTACTTC

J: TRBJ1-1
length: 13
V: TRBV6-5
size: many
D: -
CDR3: CASRSTGNTEAFF
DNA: TGTGCCAGCAGATCCACAGGGAACACTGAAGCTTTCTTT

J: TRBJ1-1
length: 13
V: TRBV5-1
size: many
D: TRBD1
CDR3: CASRDRVNTEAFF
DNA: TGCGCCAGCAGAGACAGGGTAAACACTGAAGCTTTCTTT

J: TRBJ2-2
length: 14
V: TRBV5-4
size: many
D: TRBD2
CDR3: CASSPVTSAGELFF
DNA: TGTGCCAGCAGTCCCGTTACTAGCGCCGGGGAGCTGTTTTTT

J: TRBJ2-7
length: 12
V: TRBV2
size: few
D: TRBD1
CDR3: CASSRQGYEQYF
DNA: TGTGCCAGCAGCAGACAGGGCTACGAGCAGTACTTC

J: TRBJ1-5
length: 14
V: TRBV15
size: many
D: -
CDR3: CATSEGGVIQPQHF
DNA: TGTGCCACCAGCGAGGGAGGGGTAATCCAGCCCCAGCATTTT

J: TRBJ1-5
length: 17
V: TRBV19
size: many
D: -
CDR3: CASSIDGVRPGLQPQHF
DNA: TGTGCCAGTAGTATAGACGGGGTACGCCCGGGTCTTCAGCCCCAGCATTTT

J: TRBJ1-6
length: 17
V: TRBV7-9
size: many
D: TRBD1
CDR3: CASSLAETGYGNSPLHF
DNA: TGTGCCAGCAGCTTAGCGGAGACAGGGTACGGTAATTCACCCCTCCACTTT

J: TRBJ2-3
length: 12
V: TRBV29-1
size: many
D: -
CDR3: CSVLGWGPEKYF
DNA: TGCAGCGTACTCGGCTGGGGGCCGGAGAAGTATTTT

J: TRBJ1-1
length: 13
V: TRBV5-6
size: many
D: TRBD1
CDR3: CASSLTGVTEAFF
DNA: TGTGCCAGCAGCTTAACAGGGGTTACTGAAGCTTTCTTT

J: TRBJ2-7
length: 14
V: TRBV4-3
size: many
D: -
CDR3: CASSQDRQVYEQYF
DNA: TGCGCCAGCAGCCAAGACAGACAGGTTTACGAGCAGTACTTC

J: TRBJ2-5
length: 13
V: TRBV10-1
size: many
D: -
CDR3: CASSDTDKETQYF
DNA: TGCGCCAGCAGTGACACAGACAAAGAGACCCAGTACTTC

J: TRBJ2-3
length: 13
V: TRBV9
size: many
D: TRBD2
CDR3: CASSGTNTDTQYF
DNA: TGTGCCAGCAGTGGGACTAACACAGATACGCAGTATTTT

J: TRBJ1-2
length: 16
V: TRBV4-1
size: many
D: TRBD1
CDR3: CASSQLSRDRGMGYTF
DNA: TGCGCCAGCAGCCAACTGTCCCGGGACAGGGGGATGGGCTACACCTTC

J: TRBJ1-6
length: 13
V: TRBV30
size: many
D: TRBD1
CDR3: CAWKDRGSSPLHF
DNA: TGTGCCTGGAAGGACAGGGGATCCTCACCCCTCCACTTT

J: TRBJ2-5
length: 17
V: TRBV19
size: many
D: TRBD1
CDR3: CASSIVSGQGTQETQYF
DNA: TGTGCCAGTAGTATAGTTTCAGGACAGGGGACCCAAGAGACCCAGTACTTC

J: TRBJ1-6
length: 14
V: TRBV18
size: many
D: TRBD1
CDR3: CASSGGQDNSPLHF
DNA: TGTGCCAGCTCAGGAGGACAGGATAATTCACCCCTCCACTTT

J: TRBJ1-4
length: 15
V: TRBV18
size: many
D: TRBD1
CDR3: CASSPDRGRVEKLFF
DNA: TGTGCCAGCTCACCAGACAGGGGAAGGGTAGAAAAACTGTTTTTT

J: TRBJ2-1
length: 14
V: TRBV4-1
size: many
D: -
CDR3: CASSQDQAYNEQFF
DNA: TGCGCCAGCAGCCAAGATCAAGCTTACAATGAGCAGTTCTTC

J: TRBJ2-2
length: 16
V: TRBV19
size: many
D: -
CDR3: CASSINRAGFFGELFF
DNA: TGTGCCAGTAGTATAAATAGGGCAGGGTTTTTCGGGGAGCTGTTTTTT

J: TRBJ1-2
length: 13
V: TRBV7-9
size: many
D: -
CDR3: CASSPEAAYGYTF
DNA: TGTGCCAGCAGCCCCGAAGCCGCCTATGGCTACACCTTC

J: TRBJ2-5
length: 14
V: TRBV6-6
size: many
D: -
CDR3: CASSAGTTQETQYF
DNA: TGTGCCAGCAGCGCCGGGACAACTCAAGAGACCCAGTACTTC

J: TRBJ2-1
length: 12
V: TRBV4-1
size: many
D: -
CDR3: CASGSYGGEQFF
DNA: TGCGCCAGCGGGTCTTACGGCGGAGAGCAGTTCTTC

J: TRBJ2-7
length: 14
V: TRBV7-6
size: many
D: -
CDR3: CASSSLSDSYEQYF
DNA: TGTGCCAGCAGTTCACTTAGCGACTCCTACGAGCAGTACTTC